A selection of T cell receptor beta chains follows, all from one sample in a study of blood T cell repertoires in COVID-19. This table comes from immunoSEQ multiplex PCR, and its TCRdb copy is limited to in-frame clones, with some not included. Of roughly 110,000 clones listed, 75% to 90% are singletons. Specimen: peripheral blood. The receptors derive from a woman in her 70s with acute or convalescent COVID-19. Both conserved end residues are part of each CDR3. The D gene is left open where the match is weak. Clone size is shown for a subset of rows, as once, few, many or a class of expanded clone.

D: TRBD2; J: TRBJ2-7; size: .; V: TRBV19; CDR3: CASSRLAGAYEQYF; DNA: TGTGCCAGTAGCCGACTAGCGGGGGCCTACGAGCAGTACTTC
D: .; J: TRBJ2-7; size: .; V: TRBV24-1; CDR3: CATSDLQKRQGRAYEQYF; DNA: TGTGCCACCAGTGATTTGCAAAAGAGGCAGGGTCGAGCCTACGAGCAGTACTTC
D: TRBD1; J: TRBJ1-2; size: .; V: TRBV3-1/TRBV3-2; CDR3: CASSPTPRQGRTF; DNA: TGTGCCAGCAGCCCAACACCCCGACAGGGACGCACCTTC
D: TRBD2; J: TRBJ2-3; size: .; V: TRBV5-1; CDR3: CASREEGAGGRDGTDTQYF; DNA: TGCGCCAGCAGGGAAGAAGGAGCGGGGGGCCGGGATGGCACAGATACGCAGTATTTT
D: TRBD1; J: TRBJ1-1; size: .; V: TRBV5-1; CDR3: CASSLNPGQSEAFF; DNA: TGCGCCAGCAGCTTAAACCCGGGACAGAGTGAAGCTTTCTTT
D: .; J: TRBJ2-2; size: .; V: TRBV5-1; CDR3: CASSLEGAGELFF; DNA: TGCGCCAGCAGCTTAGAAGGGGCCGGGGAGCTGTTTTTT
D: TRBD2; J: TRBJ2-1; size: .; V: TRBV5-4; CDR3: CASRIRGSGGVSNEQFF; DNA: TGTGCGAGCCGTATTAGGGGTAGCGGGGGGGTAAGCAATGAGCAGTTCTTC
D: TRBD1; J: TRBJ2-2; size: .; V: TRBV5-1; CDR3: CASSLQGITGELFF; DNA: TGCGCCAGCAGCTTACAGGGGATCACCGGGGAGCTGTTTTTT
D: .; J: TRBJ1-5; size: many; V: TRBV28; CDR3: CASSYDGDHSNQPQHF; DNA: TGTGCCAGCAGTTACGACGGAGACCATAGCAATCAGCCCCAGCATTTT
D: .; J: TRBJ1-4; size: .; V: TRBV15; CDR3: CATSRGGGRTNEKLFF; DNA: TGTGCCACCAGCAGAGGCGGGGGGCGGACTAATGAAAAACTGTTTTTT
D: .; J: TRBJ1-4; size: .; V: TRBV9; CDR3: CASSALDGDEKLFF; DNA: TGTGCCAGCAGCGCACTAGACGGGGATGAAAAACTGTTTTTT
D: .; J: TRBJ1-3; size: .; V: TRBV19; CDR3: CASSPQQVRGNTIYF; DNA: TGTGCCAGTAGTCCCCAACAAGTGAGGGGAAACACCATATATTTT
D: .; J: TRBJ2-1; size: .; V: TRBV5-4; CDR3: CASSFRREYEQFF; DNA: TGTGCCAGCAGCTTTAGACGGGAGTATGAGCAGTTCTTC
D: TRBD1; J: TRBJ2-7; size: .; V: TRBV5-1; CDR3: CASSRDGQGSSYEQYF; DNA: TGCGCCAGCAGCCGGGACGGACAGGGGAGCTCCTACGAGCAGTACTTC
D: TRBD1; J: TRBJ2-3; size: .; V: TRBV2; CDR3: CASSRQGRSTDTQYF; DNA: TGTGCCAGCAGTCGACAGGGTCGGAGCACAGATACGCAGTATTTT
D: .; J: TRBJ1-2; size: .; V: TRBV5-6; CDR3: CASSAQGIDGYTF; DNA: TGTGCCAGCAGCGCCCAGGGGATCGATGGCTACACCTTC
D: .; J: TRBJ2-3; size: .; V: TRBV6-5; CDR3: CASTSQAYTDTQYF; DNA: TGTGCCAGCACGAGCCAGGCTTACACAGATACGCAGTATTTT
D: .; J: TRBJ2-3; size: .; V: TRBV5-1; CDR3: CASSLEGGRGTDTQYF; DNA: TGCGCCAGCAGCTTGGAAGGGGGAAGGGGCACAGATACGCAGTATTTT
D: .; J: TRBJ2-3; size: .; V: TRBV30; CDR3: CAWKGWAGPDTQYF; DNA: TGTGCCTGGAAAGGTTGGGCGGGACCAGATACGCAGTATTTT
D: .; J: TRBJ1-1; size: .; V: TRBV5-1; CDR3: CASSPNAGEGNTEAFF; DNA: TGCGCCAGCAGCCCGAATGCCGGGGAGGGGAACACTGAAGCTTTCTTT
D: .; J: TRBJ1-2; size: .; V: TRBV6-4; CDR3: CATSKSGYTF; DNA: TGTGCCACCTCTAAGTCCGGCTACACCTTC
D: TRBD1; J: TRBJ2-1; size: .; V: TRBV19; CDR3: CASSSQGSYNEQFF; DNA: TGTGCCAGTAGTTCACAGGGGTCCTACAATGAGCAGTTCTTC
D: .; J: TRBJ2-5; size: .; V: TRBV9; CDR3: CASSVGVAGGAQETQYF; DNA: TGTGCCAGCAGCGTAGGAGTAGCTGGTGGGGCGCAAGAGACCCAGTACTTC
D: .; J: TRBJ2-5; size: once; V: TRBV19; CDR3: CASSSGGRQETQYF; DNA: TGTGCCAGTAGTAGTGGGGGCCGCCAAGAGACCCAGTACTTC
D: TRBD2; J: TRBJ2-2; size: .; V: TRBV30; CDR3: CAWAGLAGGPGELFF; DNA: TGTGCCTGGGCAGGACTAGCGGGAGGACCCGGGGAGCTGTTTTTT
D: TRBD1; J: TRBJ2-2; size: .; V: TRBV6-2/TRBV6-3; CDR3: CASSVQGITGELFF; DNA: TGTGCCAGCAGCGTACAGGGGATCACCGGGGAGCTGTTTTTT
D: TRBD1; J: TRBJ2-7; size: .; V: TRBV27; CDR3: CASKGQGHEQYF; DNA: TGTGCCAGCAAGGGACAGGGCCACGAGCAGTACTTC
D: .; J: TRBJ2-1; size: few; V: TRBV5-5; CDR3: CASSLSGSYNEQFF; DNA: TGTGCCAGCAGCCTGTCAGGCTCCTACAATGAGCAGTTCTTC
D: TRBD1; J: TRBJ1-1; size: once; V: TRBV5-1; CDR3: CASSLDRGRFSTEAFF; DNA: TGCGCCAGCAGCCTGGACAGGGGGCGCTTTTCCACTGAAGCTTTCTTT
D: .; J: TRBJ1-5; size: .; V: TRBV19; CDR3: CASSEGANQPQHF; DNA: TGTGCCAGTAGTGAGGGCGCCAATCAGCCCCAGCATTTT
D: TRBD2; J: TRBJ2-5; size: .; V: TRBV7-6; CDR3: CASSPMGLAGDIAQYF; DNA: TGTGCCAGCAGCCCCATGGGACTAGCGGGAGATATAGCCCAGTACTTC
D: .; J: TRBJ2-7; size: few; V: TRBV4-1; CDR3: CASSQESRVSYEQYF; DNA: TGCGCCAGCAGCCAAGAAAGCAGGGTCTCCTACGAGCAGTACTTC
D: .; J: TRBJ2-5; size: .; V: TRBV5-4; CDR3: CASSLGREGGAQYF; DNA: TGTGCCAGCAGCTTGGGTCGGGAAGGGGGGGCCCAGTACTTC
D: .; J: TRBJ2-5; size: .; V: TRBV29-1; CDR3: CSTRDSEETQYF; DNA: TGCAGCACACGGGACTCAGAAGAGACCCAGTACTTC
D: TRBD2; J: TRBJ2-1; size: few; V: TRBV5-1; CDR3: CASSWGLAGDNEQFF; DNA: TGCGCCAGCAGCTGGGGACTAGCGGGGGACAATGAGCAGTTCTTC
D: TRBD1; J: TRBJ2-7; size: .; V: TRBV5-1; CDR3: CASSPEGQGPYEQYF; DNA: TGCGCCAGCAGCCCGGAGGGACAGGGCCCCTACGAGCAGTACTTC
D: .; J: TRBJ1-3; size: .; V: TRBV5-1; CDR3: CASSLGSSGNTIYF; DNA: TGCGCCAGCAGCTTAGGGAGTTCTGGAAACACCATATATTTT
D: .; J: TRBJ1-4; size: .; V: TRBV5-3; CDR3: CARSLEPGVGEKLFF; DNA: TGTGCCAGAAGCTTGGAACCGGGGGTCGGTGAAAAACTGTTTTTT
D: TRBD1; J: TRBJ1-5; size: .; V: TRBV6-5; CDR3: CASRPGQYQPQHF; DNA: TGTGCCAGCAGACCGGGACAGTATCAGCCCCAGCATTTT
D: .; J: TRBJ1-4; size: .; V: TRBV3-1/TRBV3-2; CDR3: CASSQPAGRRGNEKLFF; DNA: TGTGCCAGCAGCCAACCGGCCGGACGGAGGGGTAATGAAAAACTGTTTTTT
D: TRBD1; J: TRBJ1-1; size: few; V: TRBV5-8; CDR3: CASPRGQGFEDTEAFF; DNA: TGTGCCAGCCCCCGGGGACAGGGATTCGAGGACACTGAAGCTTTCTTT
D: .; J: TRBJ1-4; size: few; V: TRBV19; CDR3: CASSSTQGRELFF; DNA: TGTGCCAGTAGTTCCACCCAGGGGAGGGAACTGTTTTTT
D: TRBD2; J: TRBJ2-1; size: .; V: TRBV9; CDR3: CASSVDLAGVEQFF; DNA: TGTGCCAGCAGCGTCGACCTGGCGGGGGTGGAGCAGTTCTTC
D: TRBD1; J: TRBJ1-1; size: .; V: TRBV5-1; CDR3: CASSGRTGVGTEAFF; DNA: TGCGCCAGCAGCGGAAGGACAGGGGTAGGCACTGAAGCTTTCTTT
D: .; J: TRBJ1-1; size: .; V: TRBV5-4; CDR3: CASTLDSITEAFF; DNA: TGTGCCAGCACCTTGGACAGTATCACTGAAGCTTTCTTT
D: .; J: TRBJ1-1; size: .; V: TRBV7-8; CDR3: CASSLERFTEAFF; DNA: TGTGCCAGCAGCTTAGAACGGTTCACTGAAGCTTTCTTT
D: .; J: TRBJ2-1; size: .; V: TRBV19; CDR3: CATFPGQGIEQFF; DNA: TGTGCCACGTTCCCGGGACAAGGGATTGAGCAGTTCTTC
D: .; J: TRBJ2-2; size: .; V: TRBV2; CDR3: CASSEQWNTGELFF; DNA: TGTGCCAGCAGTGAACAGTGGAACACCGGGGAGCTGTTTTTT
D: .; J: TRBJ1-5; size: .; V: TRBV5-8; CDR3: CASSLGHPNQPQHF; DNA: TGTGCCAGCAGCCTGGGACATCCCAATCAGCCCCAGCATTTT
D: TRBD1; J: TRBJ2-7; size: .; V: TRBV5-5; CDR3: CASSLGQGAYEQYF; DNA: TGTGCCAGCAGCTTGGGTCAGGGGGCTTACGAGCAGTACTTC
D: TRBD2; J: TRBJ2-2; size: .; V: TRBV27; CDR3: CASSLYGTSGGELFF; DNA: TGTGCCAGCAGTTTATACGGGACTAGCGGCGGGGAGCTGTTTTTT
D: .; J: TRBJ2-1; size: .; V: TRBV20-1; CDR3: CSASQPGLDRNEQFF; DNA: TGCAGTGCTAGTCAACCGGGATTGGATAGGAATGAGCAGTTCTTC
D: .; J: TRBJ2-2; size: once; V: TRBV9; CDR3: CASGSLGATGELFF; DNA: TGTGCCAGCGGATCCCTAGGGGCCACCGGGGAGCTGTTTTTT
D: TRBD1; J: TRBJ2-1; size: few; V: TRBV11-3; CDR3: CASGRRDSYNEQFF; DNA: TGTGCCAGCGGACGCCGGGACAGTTACAATGAGCAGTTCTTC
D: .; J: TRBJ2-1; size: .; V: TRBV19; CDR3: CASSMQVYNEQFF; DNA: TGTGCCAGTAGTATGCAGGTCTACAATGAGCAGTTCTTC
D: .; J: TRBJ2-2; size: .; V: TRBV19; CDR3: CASRVQGSTGELFF; DNA: TGTGCCAGTAGAGTACAGGGCTCCACCGGGGAGCTGTTTTTT
D: TRBD1; J: TRBJ2-5; size: few; V: TRBV5-4; CDR3: CASSLDQGARETQYF; DNA: TGTGCCAGCAGCCTTGACCAGGGGGCGCGGGAGACCCAGTACTTC
D: .; J: TRBJ2-3; size: once; V: TRBV14; CDR3: CASSQRRGRDTQYF; DNA: TGTGCCAGCAGCCAACGAAGGGGTCGGGATACGCAGTATTTT
D: .; J: TRBJ2-7; size: .; V: TRBV14; CDR3: CASSPLQGGSSYEQYF; DNA: TGTGCCAGCAGCCCCCTTCAGGGGGGCAGCTCCTACGAGCAGTACTTC